Sequencing of this T cell receptor (beta chain) was carried out in a study of CXCR3-negative and CXCR3-positive naive CD8 T cells. Points from the study as a whole: TRB CDR3s were more hydrophobic in CXCR3-positive than in CXCR3-negative naive cells.

The CDR3 is 15 residues long. Germline-derived CDR1 and CDR2 are MNHEY and SMNVEV (reference sequence). 5' RACE that incorporated UMI labels was used to prepare the TRB cDNA libraries. Each CDR3 protein gets one entry in TCRdb, which reprocessed the 5' RACE reads and gives no DNA. This sample's clone table lists about 9,100 distinct CDR3 sequences. On this clonotype itself: The antigen is not known.

Sample: naive CXCR3- CD8+ T cells from blood. This sample's subset: CD45RO-CCR7+CD27+CD95- naive CD8+ T cells lacking CXCR3 (TNR3-). The J gene is TRBJ2-1, the V gene TRBV27; TCRdb outputs TRBD2, but without DNA this stays unchecked. This clonotype was sampled from a human donor in good health. Some clones in this sample may be carry-over from other donors' samples. This CDR3 reads CASTSGSGPYNEQFF.